A single sample is the source of the 14 T cell receptor beta chains below, sequenced in a study of cytomegalovirus exposure and HLA in healthy donors. It was with 60 Vbeta and 13 Jbeta primers that the PCR ran. The method was immunoSEQ multiplex PCR; TCRdb's version includes in-frame clones alone and lacks a portion of them. Among 120,000 or so clones listed, 75% to 90% were seen once. Sequenced: PBMCs. These receptors were collected from a female donor in good health and CMV-seropositive.

CDR3 protein: CASRATGYEQYF. DNA for the CDR3: TGTGCCAGCAGGGCCACAGGTTACGAGCAGTACTTC. This chain links TRBV6-6 with TRBJ2-7; D is possibly TRBD1 (5 bases). In germline, CDR1 is MNHNY, CDR2 SVGAGI (reference sequence). V was pared by 6 bases and J by 4 bases, with 10 bases between. CDR3 length: 12 residues.

The chain links TRBV7-8 to TRBJ1-3; D is undetermined. The V end lost 4 bases, the J end lost 4 bases, and 8 bases lay between the germline ends. This CDR3 is built from 13 residues. Germline V CDR1 and CDR2: SGHVS, FQNEAQ. In DNA, the CDR3 is TGTGCCAGCAGCTCCGAGCCGGGAAACACCATATATTTT. This encodes CASSSEPGNTIYF.

The chain carries TRBV7-8 and TRBJ1-1; D call uncertain. Germline loops: CDR1 SGHVS, CDR2 FQNEAQ. Trimming pared 2 bases from V and 1 base from J, leaving 8 bases between. The CDR3 sequence is 14 residues long. The CDR3 nucleotides are TGTGCCAGCAGCTTATTTCGGGGGAACACTGAAGCTTTCTTT. Translation: CASSLFRGNTEAFF.

The rearrangement joins TRBV25-1 to TRBJ2-1; D is uncertain. The germline V gene encodes CDR1 MGHDK and CDR2 SYGVNS. V shed 4 bases and J shed 10 bases, with 14 bases lying between them. The CDR3 sequence is 13 residues long. The CDR3, as DNA: TGTGCCAGCAGTGCCAGACAAGGTAACGAGCAGTTCTTC. It encodes CASSARQGNEQFF.

This chain uses TRBV12-5 with TRBJ1-2; D is ambiguous. CDR3 length: 13 amino acids. Trimming shortened V by 3 bases and J by 0 bases, and 5 bases separated the two germline ends. CDR1 is LGHNT, CDR2 FRNRAP, per germline. CDR3 region: CASGFGSNYGYTF. In nucleotides, the CDR3 is TGTGCTAGTGGTTTCGGTTCTAACTATGGCTACACCTTC.

The chain uses TRBV6-1 and TRBJ1-2; D is possibly TRBD1 (5 bases). This CDR3 region has 14 residues. V was shortened by 10 bases and J by 1 base, with 16 bases between the two germline ends. Germline CDR1 reads MNHNS; CDR2 reads SASEGT. CDR3 amino acids: CAILQGTFNYGYTF. The CDR3 bases are TGTGCCATCTTACAAGGGACTTTTAACTATGGCTACACCTTC.

This chain joins TRBV7-9 and TRBJ1-4; 7 nucleotides align to TRBD1. The trim removed 5 bases at V and 7 bases at J, leaving 7 bases unmatched. CDR1 is SEHNR, CDR2 FQNEAQ, per germline (reference sequence). The CDR3 runs 14 residues. The CDR3 DNA reads TGTGCCAGCAGCCAAACAGGGGCGGTTGAAAAACTGTTTTTT. It codes for CASSQTGAVEKLFF.

The rearrangement uses TRBV21-1 and TRBJ2-1; TRBD2, the D gene given by the table, was not confirmed from the DNA. TRBV21-1 is described as a pseudogene. The CDR3 totals 17 residues. CDR3 coding DNA: TGTGCCAGCTGCCTAGCGGGGGGGCACCCCCCCCACAATGAGCAGTTCTTC. The encoded protein is CASCLAGGHPPHNEQFF.

CDR3 coding DNA: TGTGCCAGCAGCACATGGACGGGAACCACTGAAGCTTTCTTT. It codes for CASSTWTGTTEAFF. J is TRBJ1-1 and V is TRBV7-2; D is ambiguous. The CDR3 length is 14 residues. CDR1 is SGHTA, CDR2 FQGNSA, per germline. Trimming left V 5 bases short and J 4 bases short, with 14 bases between. The full variable domain, completed using reference TRBV7-2 and TRBJ1-1, is GAGVSQSPSNKVTEKGKDVELRCDPISGHTALYWYRQSLGQGLEFLIYFQGNSAPDKSGLPSDRFSAERTGGSVSTLTIQRTQQEDSAVYLCASSTWTGTTEAFFGQGTRLTVV.

V is TRBV4-1 and J is TRBJ1-5; D perhaps matches TRBD1 (6 bases). This CDR3 has 17 amino acids. Per the germline V gene, CDR1 is MGHRA and CDR2 is YSYEKL. The V and J ends lost 0 bases and 1 base respectively, with 13 bases between them. CDR3 nucleotide sequence: TGCGCCAGCAGCCAAGAAGCGCGAGGGGGAAGCAATCAGCCCCAGCATTTT. This gives the protein CASSQEARGGSNQPQHF.

This chain uses TRBV5-8 with TRBJ1-3; 8 nucleotides align to TRBD1. The CDR3 is 15 residues long. CDR1 is SGHTS, CDR2 YDEGEE, per germline. The junction had 5 bases not matched to a gene; V was cut back by 4 bases and J by 2 bases. The CDR3 spells CASSPTGAPGNTIYF. The DNA for the CDR3 is TGTGCCAGCAGCCCGACAGGGGCCCCTGGAAACACCATATATTTT.

V is TRBV19 and J is TRBJ1-5, with no clear D. V shed 6 bases and J shed 1 base, with 7 bases lying between them. Germline CDR1 LNHDA, CDR2 SQIVND (reference sequence). The CDR3 extends over 13 amino acids. The CDR3 nucleotides read TGTGCCAGTAGCCCTATCAGCAATCAGCCCCAGCATTTT. Its protein is CASSPISNQPQHF.

The J gene is TRBJ2-7, the V gene TRBV2; D possibly corresponds to TRBD1 (5 bases). The germline CDR1 and CDR2 sequences are SNHLY and FYNNEI. The CDR3 spans 14 residues. V was pared by 6 bases and J by 3 bases, with 15 bases between. CDR3: CASRDTGLSYEQYF. CDR3 coding DNA: TGTGCCAGCAGGGACACCGGGCTGAGCTACGAGCAGTACTTC.

The chain employs TRBV29-1 and TRBJ1-2, with D possibly matching TRBD1 (6 bases). The CDR3 length is 13 residues. Deletions cut 6 bases from V and 5 bases from J, with 16 bases between. Germline V gene lookup returns CDR1 SQVTM and CDR2 ANQGSEA. CDR3 amino acids: CSVSRGAGYGYTF. The CDR3 DNA follows: TGCAGCGTGTCCAGGGGAGCTGGGTATGGCTACACCTTC.